This TCR beta chain was observed in a study of T cells in Graves' hyperthyroidism and ophthalmopathy. Amplification of TCR beta CDR3 regions was performed using RNA transcripts as template. HTBI primers were employed in a first-round RT-PCR of the TCR CDR3. TCRdb analysed the multiplex PCR reads with MiXCR anew, one entry per CDR3 protein. The data hold hundreds of thousands of distinct CDR3 sequences, with 38% observed a single time. Germline V gene lookup returns CDR1 DFQATT and CDR2 SNEGSKA (reference sequence). Trimming at V came to 6 bases and at J to 8 bases, leaving 7 bases not matched to a gene. The CDR3 is made up of 12 amino acids. This clonotype occurred many times.

Source material: blood. The receptor comes from a man younger than 35 with Graves' hyperthyroidism. This sequence joins TRBV20-1 and TRBJ1-3; 7 positions match TRBD1. The CDR3 DNA sequence: TGCAGTGCAAAACAGGGGCAAGACACCATATATTTT. It specifies CSAKQGQDTIYF.